These 18 T cell receptor beta chains were all obtained from the same sample, sequenced in a study of blood T cell repertoires in COVID-19 (dated by TCRdb to 2020 to 2022). The protocol used for the library was the immunoSEQ multiplex PCR assay. TCRdb obtained this table from immuneACCESS and retained in-frame rearrangements with V and J assigned. These tables miss some clones; where compared with another copy, unresolved V genes account for less than half of the shortfall, and the remainder is unexplained. Counted in this sample were about 160,000 clones; roughly 93% of them appeared once. Of the sample, roughly 2.1% is held by the ten largest clones. Material for sequencing was peripheral blood. Receptors originate from a man in his late teens or twenties with acute or convalescent COVID-19.

As for this clone: The sample carries other DNA sequences with the same CDR3. The gene calls are TRBV30 and TRBJ1-6; 7 nucleotides match TRBD1. Germline CDR1 is GTSNPN and CDR2 is SVGIG (reference sequence). CDR3 length equals 13 residues. V dropped 3 bases and J dropped 7; count of bases not matched to a gene: 3. CDR3 loop: CAWRRQGNSPLHF. In nucleotides, the CDR3 is TGTGCCTGGAGGCGACAGGGAAATTCACCCCTCCACTTT.

This clone was picked up one time. V is TRBV5-1 and J is TRBJ2-7; the D gene is possibly TRBD1 (5 bases). The germline gives CDR1 SGHRS, CDR2 YFSETQ. The CDR3 loop spans 14 amino acids. Trimming pared 0 bases from V and 3 bases from J, leaving 10 bases between. The CDR3 loop reads CASSLGQTYYEQYF. CDR3 nucleotides: TGCGCCAGCAGCTTGGGACAGACTTACTACGAGCAGTACTTC.

V is TRBV2 and J is TRBJ1-3; 7 positions match TRBD1. Germline V lookup: CDR1 SNHLY, CDR2 FYNNEI. J gave up 2 bases and V 7 bases, and 5 bases lay outside the gene matches. This CDR3 is 14 amino acids long. The CDR3 DNA sequence: TGTGCCAGCATGGCAGACAGGGCTGGAAACACCATATATTTT. Translation gives CASMADRAGNTIYF.

The V and J genes are TRBV6-1 and TRBJ1-2, with 7 bases matching TRBD1. Looked up from germline, CDR1 is MNHNS and CDR2 is SASEGT. V trimming: 2 bases; J trimming: 4 bases; junction bases outside the gene matches: 10. The CDR3 loop spans 16 amino acids. As DNA, the CDR3 is TGTGCCAGCAGTGAATCCGGTCGAGGGACAGCCTATGGCTACACCTTC. As protein: CASSESGRGTAYGYTF.

The chain links TRBV7-2 to TRBJ2-7, with TRBD1 matching 11 bases. Germline V gene data show CDR1 as SGHTA and CDR2 as FQGNSA. Losses at the gene ends were 5 bases for V and 6 bases for J; bases not matched to a gene: 18. The CDR3 has 18 amino acids. The CDR3 sequence: CASSLGLPGQGVLREQYF. The CDR3, as DNA: TGTGCCAGCAGCCTCGGTCTACCGGGACAGGGGGTATTACGCGAGCAGTACTTC.

Comments on this clone: The junction and the germline gene differ at one end; a read error may be behind it. V is TRBV9 and J is TRBJ1-1, with D possibly being TRBD1 (6 bases). Germline V lookup: CDR1 SGDLS, CDR2 YYNGEE. CDR3 length: 16 amino acids. CDR3 residues: CASSVDLRQGNPEAFF. The CDR3, as DNA: TGTGCCAGCAGCGTAGACCTACGGCAGGGGAACCCTGAAGCTTTCTTT.

A word on this clone: Other nucleotide sequences from this sample produce the same CDR3. V is TRBV24-1 and J is TRBJ2-5; 8 positions match TRBD1. The germline CDR1 and CDR2 sequences are KGHDR and SFDVKD. J was trimmed by 2 bases and V by 4 bases; bases with no gene match: 5. CDR3 length: 15 residues. The CDR3: CATSEGQGFQETQYF. DNA of the CDR3: TGTGCCACCAGTGAAGGACAGGGTTTTCAAGAGACCCAGTACTTC.

This clone has a handful of counts. V is TRBV24-1 and J is TRBJ1-5; D possibly corresponds to TRBD1 (5 bases). V gave up 2 bases and J gave up 0 bases, with 7 bases separating them. In germline, CDR1 is KGHDR, CDR2 SFDVKD. The length of the CDR3 is 15 residues. The CDR3 region has the DNA TGTGCCACCAGTGATTCCAGGGATAGCAATCAGCCCCAGCATTTT. This encodes CATSDSRDSNQPQHF.

The chain combines TRBV5-1 with TRBJ1-1, with D tentatively TRBD1 (6 bases). Trimming stripped 3 bases from V and 0 bases from J, with 12 bases between. The CDR3 length is 15 residues. Germline V gene sequence: CDR1 SGHRS, CDR2 YFSETQ. In nucleotides, the CDR3 is TGCGCCAGCAGCTCCCAGGACAGTTTGAACACTGAAGCTTTCTTT. Encoded protein: CASSSQDSLNTEAFF.

The J gene is TRBJ1-1, the V gene TRBV5-1; the D gene is possibly TRBD1 (6 bases). This CDR3 is 17 amino acids long. The V gene lost 1 base and the J gene lost 3 bases, with 19 bases spanning the gap. CDR1 and CDR2 (germline): SGHRS, YFSETQ. The CDR3 bases are TGCGCCAGCAGCTTGCCCCGCAGGGGTAGCCTCGACACTGAAGCTTTCTTT. As protein: CASSLPRRGSLDTEAFF.

V usage is TRBV19 and J usage is TRBJ1-2, with D tentatively TRBD1 (5 bases). The V and J ends lost 5 bases and 4 bases respectively, with 14 bases between them. CDR3 length: 14 residues. Germline V gives CDR1 LNHDA, CDR2 SQIVND (reference sequence). For the CDR3, the DNA is TGTGCCAGTAGTGAGACAGCTACTACCTATGGCTACACCTTC. Residues: CASSETATTYGYTF.

This clone showed up just once. The chain carries TRBV5-1 and TRBJ2-3; no firm D call. V lost 5 bases and J lost 0, with 7 bases in between. In germline, CDR1 is SGHRS, CDR2 YFSETQ. The CDR3 runs 13 residues. The CDR3, as DNA: TGCGCCAGCAGGGGCGTCAGCACAGATACGCAGTATTTT. Protein: CASRGVSTDTQYF.

This clone came up once. The chain carries TRBV12-3 or TRBV12-4 and TRBJ2-3; D is unclear. V was shortened by 3 bases and J by 4 bases, with 8 bases between the two germline ends. The CDR3 loop spans 13 amino acids. CDR3 sequence (DNA): TGTGCCAGCAGTTTCCCGCGGCCAGATACGCAGTATTTT. This encodes CASSFPRPDTQYF.

This chain links TRBV2 with TRBJ1-2, with 11 bases aligning to TRBD1. The germline V gene has CDR1 SNHLY and CDR2 FYNNEI. V shed 8 bases, J shed 8 bases, and the junction held 13 bases outside the gene matches. CDR3 size: 15 residues. CDR3 loop: CASLLFGTGGGGYTF. DNA of the CDR3: TGTGCCAGCCTACTATTCGGGACAGGGGGAGGAGGCTACACCTTC.

V and J are TRBV30 and TRBJ2-6; perhaps TRBD1 as D (5 bases). Germline assignment: CDR1 GTSNPN and CDR2 SVGIG (reference sequence). There are 14 residues in the CDR3. V was pared by 5 bases and J by 2 bases, with 10 bases between. The CDR3 loop is CAWDSSAGANVLTF. The CDR3 region has the DNA TGTGCCTGGGACAGCTCAGCTGGGGCCAACGTCCTGACTTTC.

The rearrangement links TRBV18 to TRBJ1-2; the match to TRBD1 covers 10 bases. Germline assignment: CDR1 KGHSH and CDR2 LQKENI. The CDR3 sequence is 16 residues long. V shed 0 bases and J 3 bases; nucleotides not matched to a gene: 4. This CDR3 is CASSPPLGTGDYGYTF. In DNA form, the CDR3 reads TGTGCCAGCTCACCACCGCTGGGGACAGGGGACTATGGCTACACCTTC.

This chain joins TRBV5-4 and TRBJ1-2; no clear D gene. This CDR3 spans 14 amino acids. CDR1 is SGHNT, CDR2 YYREEE, per germline (reference sequence). Trimming removed 0 bases from V and 5 bases from J, with 11 bases in between. Here the CDR3 reads CASSLERGQYGYTF. In DNA, the CDR3 is TGTGCCAGCAGCTTGGAGCGGGGTCAATATGGCTACACCTTC. Using reference TRBV5-4 and TRBJ1-2 for the parts outside the CDR3, the full variable domain is ETGVTQSPTHLIKTRGQQVTLRCSSQSGHNTVSWYQQALGQGPQFIFQYYREEENGRGNFPPRFSGLQFPNYSSELNVNALELDDSALYLCASSLERGQYGYTFGSGTRLTVV.

V gene TRBV24-1 combines with J gene TRBJ1-6; 8 bases match TRBD1. Trimming at V came to 4 bases and at J to 2 bases, leaving 9 bases not matched to a gene. The CDR3 loop spans 18 amino acids. The germline gives CDR1 KGHDR, CDR2 SFDVKD. CDR3 coding DNA: TGTGCCACCAGTGACAGCGACAGGGGAGGGACCTATAATTCACCCCTCCACTTT. This sequence encodes CATSDSDRGGTYNSPLHF.